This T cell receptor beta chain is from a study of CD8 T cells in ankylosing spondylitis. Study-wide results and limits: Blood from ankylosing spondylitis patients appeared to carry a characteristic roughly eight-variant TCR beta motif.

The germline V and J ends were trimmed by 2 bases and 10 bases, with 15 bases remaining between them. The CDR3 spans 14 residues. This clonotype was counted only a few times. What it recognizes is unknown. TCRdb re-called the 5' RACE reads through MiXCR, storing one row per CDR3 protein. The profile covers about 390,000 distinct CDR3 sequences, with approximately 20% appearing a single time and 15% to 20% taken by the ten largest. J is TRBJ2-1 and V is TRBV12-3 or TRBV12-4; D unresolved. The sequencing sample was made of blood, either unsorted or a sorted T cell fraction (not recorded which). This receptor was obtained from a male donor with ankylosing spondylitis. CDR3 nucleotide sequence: TGTGCCAGCAGTTTATCCGGTAACATCAAGGAGCAGTTCTTC. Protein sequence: CASSLSGNIKEQFF.